The source of this T cell receptor (beta chain) is a study of T-cell memory formation after mild COVID-19. Study-level points and caveats: Largely, contracting CD4+ clones fell within CM and EM, and contracting CD8+ clones within EMRA.

With respect to this clonotype: The antigen is not known. One end of the junction does not line up with germline, which may come from a read error.

This CDR3 contains 14 residues. Looked up from germline, CDR1 is SQVTM and CDR2 is ANQGSEA. TCRdb called the 5' RACE reads again in MiXCR, with one record for every CDR3 protein. The data show about 470,000 distinct CDR3 sequences, nearly 25% seen once. This chain connects TRBV29-1 to TRBJ2-1, with D tentatively TRBD1 (5 bases). This sequence originates from an adult woman who had mild COVID-19 (a few samples of this study predate the infection). Cell type and time point are not known. What was sequenced was PBMCs or a T cell subset sorted from them (not recorded which). As DNA, the CDR3 is TGCAGCGCTGAACAGGCTAGCTCCTACAATGAGCAGTTCTTC. Amino acid sequence: CSAEQASSYNEQFF.